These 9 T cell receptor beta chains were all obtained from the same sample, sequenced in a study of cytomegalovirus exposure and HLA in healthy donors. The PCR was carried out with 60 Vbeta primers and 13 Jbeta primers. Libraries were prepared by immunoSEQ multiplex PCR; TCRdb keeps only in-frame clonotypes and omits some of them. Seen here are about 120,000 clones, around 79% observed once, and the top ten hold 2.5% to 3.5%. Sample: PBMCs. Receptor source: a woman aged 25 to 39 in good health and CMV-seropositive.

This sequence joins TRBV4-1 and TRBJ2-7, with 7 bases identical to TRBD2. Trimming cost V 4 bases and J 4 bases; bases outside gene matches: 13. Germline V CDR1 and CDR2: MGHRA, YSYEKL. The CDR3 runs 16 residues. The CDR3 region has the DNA TGCGCCAGCAGCCCAAGCGGGACCCTGGTAGGATACGAGCAGTACTTC. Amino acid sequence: CASSPSGTLVGYEQYF.

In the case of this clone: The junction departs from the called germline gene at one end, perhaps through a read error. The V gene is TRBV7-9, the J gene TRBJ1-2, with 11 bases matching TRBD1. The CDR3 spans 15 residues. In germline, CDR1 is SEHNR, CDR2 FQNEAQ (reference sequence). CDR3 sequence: CSSRRTGGGVYGYTF. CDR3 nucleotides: TGTTCCAGCAGGAGGACAGGGGGCGGCGTCTATGGCTACACCTTC.

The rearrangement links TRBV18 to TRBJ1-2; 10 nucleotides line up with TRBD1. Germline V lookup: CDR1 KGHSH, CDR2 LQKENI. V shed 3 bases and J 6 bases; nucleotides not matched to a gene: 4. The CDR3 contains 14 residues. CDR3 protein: CASSPGQGSDGYTF. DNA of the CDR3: TGTGCCAGCTCACCGGGACAGGGGTCTGATGGCTACACCTTC.

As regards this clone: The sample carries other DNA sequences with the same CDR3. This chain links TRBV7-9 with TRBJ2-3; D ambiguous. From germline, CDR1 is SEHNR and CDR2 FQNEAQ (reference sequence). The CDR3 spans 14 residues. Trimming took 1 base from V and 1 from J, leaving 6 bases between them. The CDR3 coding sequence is TGTGCCAGCAGCTTAGGTCTCCGCACAGATACGCAGTATTTT. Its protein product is CASSLGLRTDTQYF.

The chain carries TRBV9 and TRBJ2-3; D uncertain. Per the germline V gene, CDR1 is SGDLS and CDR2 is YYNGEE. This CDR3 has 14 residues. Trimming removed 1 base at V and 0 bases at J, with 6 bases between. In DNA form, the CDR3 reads TGTGCCAGCAGCGTATTCGGGAGCACAGATACGCAGTATTTT. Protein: CASSVFGSTDTQYF.

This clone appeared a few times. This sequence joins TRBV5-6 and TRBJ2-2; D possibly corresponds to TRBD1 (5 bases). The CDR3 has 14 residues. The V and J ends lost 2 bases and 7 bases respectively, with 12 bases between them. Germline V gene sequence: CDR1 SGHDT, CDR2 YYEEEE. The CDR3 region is CASSFELGVGELFF. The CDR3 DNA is TGTGCCAGCAGCTTTGAGTTAGGGGTCGGGGAGCTGTTTTTT. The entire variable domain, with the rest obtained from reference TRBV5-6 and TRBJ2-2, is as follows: DAGVTQSPTHLIKTRGQQVTLRCSPKSGHDTVSWYQQALGQGPQFIFQYYEEEERQRGNFPDRFSGHQFPNYSSELNVNALLLGDSALYLCASSFELGVGELFFGEGSRLTVL.

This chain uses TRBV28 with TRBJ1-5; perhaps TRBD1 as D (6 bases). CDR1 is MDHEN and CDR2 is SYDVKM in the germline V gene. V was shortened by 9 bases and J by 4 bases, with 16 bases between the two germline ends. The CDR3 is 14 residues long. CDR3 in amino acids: CASNREGSNQPQHF. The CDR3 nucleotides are TGTGCCAGTAACAGGGAGGGAAGTAATCAGCCCCAGCATTTT.

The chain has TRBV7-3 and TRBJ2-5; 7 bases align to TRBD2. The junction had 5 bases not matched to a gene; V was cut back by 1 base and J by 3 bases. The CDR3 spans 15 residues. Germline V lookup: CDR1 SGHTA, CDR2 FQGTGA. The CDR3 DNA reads TGTGCCAGCAGCTTAATGGGAGGGTGGGAAGAGACCCAGTACTTC. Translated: CASSLMGGWEETQYF.

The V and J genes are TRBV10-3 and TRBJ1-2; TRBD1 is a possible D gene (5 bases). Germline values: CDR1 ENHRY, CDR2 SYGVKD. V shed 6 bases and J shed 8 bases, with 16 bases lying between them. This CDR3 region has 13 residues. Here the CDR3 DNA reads TGTGCCATCAGGGAAATGGGGGGAGTCGGCTACACCTTC. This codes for CAIREMGGVGYTF.